This T cell receptor beta chain was recovered during a study of blood T cells in healthy people across ages. A second PCR of 7 to 11 cycles used a sample-barcoded 5' primer and a J-beta primer mix. Each cDNA molecule was tagged by a template-switch adaptor that had 12 random nucleotides. Each CDR3 protein is one row after TCRdb ran MiXCR on the 5' RACE reads. Of around 870,000 distinct CDR3 sequences listed, 29% are singletons. Study observations and caveats: The recorded TCR beta diversity per million T cells decreased in a roughly linear manner with age. Donors of long life had a larger count of naive CD4+ cells and greater diversity than aged donors.

Those donating, healthy Caucasian individuals from Russia, were aged about 6 to 100. The CDR3 runs 16 residues. V was pared by 5 bases and J by 1 base, with 20 bases between. Germline-derived CDR1 and CDR2 are SQVTM and ANQGSEA. This clonotype was observed at least ten times. Its antigen is currently unknown. The material sequenced was blood. This rearrangement joins TRBV29-1 to TRBJ1-1, with a weak D call TRBD1 (6 bases). The receptor's source is a woman at least 80 years old in good health. The CDR3 region is CSVFSPWQGKNTEAFF. The DNA of the CDR3 is TGCAGCGTTTTTTCCCCGTGGCAGGGGAAGAACACTGAAGCTTTCTTT.